This T cell receptor beta chain emerged from a study of cytomegalovirus exposure and HLA in healthy donors. Study-wide context: In an early release, HLA-typed donors contributed tens of millions of unique TCR sequences. Findings of the study overall: Association of 16,951 TCR beta sequences with HLA alleles was found at 0.05 false discovery rate in a later analysis. Rare sequences made up most TCRs, while some public TCRs were found in many donors.

A word on this clone: The antigen is undetermined.

With 60 Vbeta and 13 Jbeta primers, the PCR was carried out. Here immunoSEQ multiplex PCR was the method, and the copy in TCRdb shows in-frame clones only, minus some. The sample yields 180,000 or so clones, 75% seen once. Donors had nominal health at sampling but likely had unrecorded immune exposures. Germline assignment: CDR1 SGDLS and CDR2 YYNGEE. Trimming took off 0 bases at V and 4 bases at J, with 16 bases between the two ends. This CDR3 has 16 amino acids. Specimen: PBMCs. The V gene is TRBV9, the J gene TRBJ1-2; D is uncertain. The clonotype was recovered from a woman in her thirties or forties in good health and CMV-seropositive. As DNA, the CDR3 is TGTGCCAGCAGCGTAGCTGGGCGGGTTTCACCCTATGGCTACACCTTC. Protein sequence: CASSVAGRVSPYGYTF.